This T cell receptor beta chain was sequenced for a study of blood T cells in healthy people across ages. Every donor contributed about 10 milliliters of peripheral blood by blood draw. PCR was performed a second time for about 7 to 12 cycles using a sample-barcoded 5' primer and a J-beta primer mix. From the 5' RACE reads, TCRdb called clonotypes with MiXCR, one entry per CDR3 protein. This repertoire shows around 780,000 distinct CDR3 sequences, roughly 25% found once; its top ten account for around 3%. Germline values: CDR1 ENHRY, CDR2 SYGVKD. V dropped 2 bases and J dropped 12; count of bases not matched to a gene: 10. The CDR3 contains 14 residues. These data were also reused for a study on T cells of mothers and their children.

This sequence originates from a boy aged 10-17 years in good health. V gene TRBV10-3 combines with J gene TRBJ1-1; 9 nucleotides agree with TRBD1. Sequencing was carried out using blood. The CDR3 sequence is CAISEKGQGEKTFF. CDR3 DNA: TGTGCCATCAGTGAGAAGGGACAGGGAGAGAAAACTTTCTTT.